A selection of T cell receptor beta chains follows, all from one sample in a study of cytomegalovirus exposure and HLA in healthy donors. Repertoires were generated with immunoSEQ multiplex PCR, while TCRdb's copy carries only in-frame clones and drops some. Of tens of thousands of clones listed, 75% to 85% are singletons. Material: PBMCs. The source is a woman in her twenties or thirties in good health and CMV-seronegative. Each CDR3 is given with its conserved first and last residue. The order of the fields is CDR3 DNA, CDR3 protein, V gene, clone size, CDR3 length, D gene, J gene. A D gene is named only where the DNA matches it firmly. Part of the rows lack a size; the others show once, few, many or a class for expanded clones.

CDR3 DNA: TGTGCCAGCAGTGATCCAGGGGGCGGATATAGCAATCAGCCCCAGCATTTT
CDR3 protein: CASSDPGGGYSNQPQHF
V gene: TRBV28
clone size: .
CDR3 length: 17
D gene: TRBD1
J gene: TRBJ1-5

CDR3 DNA: TGCGCCAGCAGACGATGGGAGAAAGGAGTCTTCTACGAGCAGTACTTC
CDR3 protein: CASRRWEKGVFYEQYF
V gene: TRBV5-1
clone size: .
CDR3 length: 16
D gene: .
J gene: TRBJ2-7

CDR3 DNA: TGTGGACATTCAGCGGGAGGGTACGAGCAGTACTTC
CDR3 protein: CGHSAGGYEQYF
V gene: TRBV6-1
clone size: .
CDR3 length: 12
D gene: TRBD2
J gene: TRBJ2-7

CDR3 DNA: TGCAGCGCTCACGGGGACTATGGCTACACCTTC
CDR3 protein: CSAHGDYGYTF
V gene: TRBV29-1
clone size: .
CDR3 length: 11
D gene: .
J gene: TRBJ1-2

CDR3 DNA: TGTGCCAGCAGCTTAGAGGCGGGAGGAAACACCATATATTTT
CDR3 protein: CASSLEAGGNTIYF
V gene: TRBV7-9
clone size: .
CDR3 length: 14
D gene: .
J gene: TRBJ1-3

CDR3 DNA: TGTGCCAGCAGTTGGGGGGACGGGACTAGCGGAGAGACCCAGTACTTC
CDR3 protein: CASSWGDGTSGETQYF
V gene: TRBV6-5
clone size: few
CDR3 length: 16
D gene: TRBD2
J gene: TRBJ2-5

CDR3 DNA: TGTGCCAGCAGCCAAGAATTAAATGGCAGAACAGATACGCAGTATTTT
CDR3 protein: CASSQELNGRTDTQYF
V gene: TRBV4-2
clone size: .
CDR3 length: 16
D gene: .
J gene: TRBJ2-3

CDR3 DNA: TGTGCCAGCAGCACCCTAAGGGACAGGGGGTTAAATACGCAGTATTTT
CDR3 protein: CASSTLRDRGLNTQYF
V gene: TRBV11-2
clone size: .
CDR3 length: 16
D gene: TRBD1
J gene: TRBJ2-3

CDR3 DNA: TGTGCCAGCTCGCCAACTGACAGGGAATGGGGCCGCTTTAACTATGGCTACACCTTC
CDR3 protein: CASSPTDREWGRFNYGYTF
V gene: TRBV18
clone size: .
CDR3 length: 19
D gene: TRBD1
J gene: TRBJ1-2

CDR3 DNA: TGTGCCAGCACCCCCTGGGTCAGGGGGCAGGGTGAGCAGTTCTTC
CDR3 protein: CASTPWVRGQGEQFF
V gene: TRBV6-1
clone size: once
CDR3 length: 15
D gene: TRBD1
J gene: TRBJ2-1

CDR3 DNA: TGTGCCAGCAGCATAGGTAGCGGGAATTACTACGAGCAGTACTTC
CDR3 protein: CASSIGSGNYYEQYF
V gene: TRBV7-6
clone size: .
CDR3 length: 15
D gene: TRBD2
J gene: TRBJ2-7

CDR3 DNA: TGTGCCAGAAGCTCCGGACTAGCGGGAGGGTGGACCGGGGAGCTGTTTTTT
CDR3 protein: CARSSGLAGGWTGELFF
V gene: TRBV5-3
clone size: .
CDR3 length: 17
D gene: TRBD2
J gene: TRBJ2-2

CDR3 DNA: TGCGCCAGCAGCCCGGATGTGGTGCGGGACGCTGAAGCTTTCTTT
CDR3 protein: CASSPDVVRDAEAFF
V gene: TRBV5-1
clone size: .
CDR3 length: 15
D gene: .
J gene: TRBJ1-1

CDR3 DNA: TGTGCCAGCAGGAAGGGAGGACTGGGGGAAGCTTTCTTT
CDR3 protein: CASRKGGLGEAFF
V gene: TRBV2
clone size: .
CDR3 length: 13
D gene: .
J gene: TRBJ1-1

CDR3 DNA: TGTGCCAGCAGTGAACAGGGGAGACGAGAGACCCAGTACTTC
CDR3 protein: CASSEQGRRETQYF
V gene: TRBV25-1
clone size: .
CDR3 length: 14
D gene: .
J gene: TRBJ2-5

CDR3 DNA: TGTGCCAGCAGCCAAGCCCATCTTGGGGGGGCGAACACTGAAGCTTTCTTT
CDR3 protein: CASSQAHLGGANTEAFF
V gene: TRBV4-2
clone size: .
CDR3 length: 17
D gene: .
J gene: TRBJ1-1

CDR3 DNA: TGTGCCAGCAGACAGCGGGAGTTTCCTAGCTCCTACAATGAGCAGTTCTTC
CDR3 protein: CASRQREFPSSYNEQFF
V gene: TRBV28
clone size: .
CDR3 length: 17
D gene: TRBD2
J gene: TRBJ2-1

CDR3 DNA: TGTGCCAGCAGCAGAGCGGGGGGGGCGAGCTCCTACGAGCAGTACTTC
CDR3 protein: CASSRAGGASSYEQYF
V gene: TRBV11-1
clone size: .
CDR3 length: 16
D gene: TRBD2
J gene: TRBJ2-7

CDR3 DNA: TGTGCCAGCAGCTTAGGGGCAGGGGGCCTAGCTAACTATGGCTACACCTTC
CDR3 protein: CASSLGAGGLANYGYTF
V gene: TRBV7-3
clone size: .
CDR3 length: 17
D gene: TRBD1
J gene: TRBJ1-2

CDR3 DNA: TGTGCCAGCAGTTTAGCGGGAGGGCCTCTCGGGGAGCAGTTCTTC
CDR3 protein: CASSLAGGPLGEQFF
V gene: TRBV27
clone size: .
CDR3 length: 15
D gene: TRBD2
J gene: TRBJ2-1

CDR3 DNA: TGTGCCAGCAGGCGGGGAGCGGGAGGACCAGGGGGAAACAATGAGCAGTTCTTC
CDR3 protein: CASRRGAGGPGGNNEQFF
V gene: TRBV5-4
clone size: .
CDR3 length: 18
D gene: TRBD2
J gene: TRBJ2-1

CDR3 DNA: TGTGCCTGCCGTGGCTTCAGGACCTACGAGCAGTACTTC
CDR3 protein: CACRGFRTYEQYF
V gene: TRBV2
clone size: .
CDR3 length: 13
D gene: .
J gene: TRBJ2-7

CDR3 DNA: TGTGCCAGCAGCCACGGCACGGAAATCCTAGGAAATGAGCAGTTCTTC
CDR3 protein: CASSHGTEILGNEQFF
V gene: TRBV7-2
clone size: .
CDR3 length: 16
D gene: .
J gene: TRBJ2-1

CDR3 DNA: TGTGCCAGCAGCTTGGACCCTAGCGGGAGAACCTACGAGCAGTACTTC
CDR3 protein: CASSLDPSGRTYEQYF
V gene: TRBV5-4
clone size: .
CDR3 length: 16
D gene: TRBD2
J gene: TRBJ2-7

CDR3 DNA: TGTGCCAGCAGCTTTCCGGGTCCGTCAAGGACCCAGTACTTC
CDR3 protein: CASSFPGPSRTQYF
V gene: TRBV7-6
clone size: .
CDR3 length: 14
D gene: .
J gene: TRBJ2-5

CDR3 DNA: TGTGCCATCAGTGAACAGGGGTCGCATTATGGCTACACCTTC
CDR3 protein: CAISEQGSHYGYTF
V gene: TRBV10-3
clone size: .
CDR3 length: 14
D gene: TRBD1
J gene: TRBJ1-2

CDR3 DNA: TGTGCCAGTAGCCCTGGACAGGCAACTGAAAAACTGTTTTTT
CDR3 protein: CASSPGQATEKLFF
V gene: TRBV19
clone size: .
CDR3 length: 14
D gene: TRBD1
J gene: TRBJ1-4

CDR3 DNA: TGCGCCAGCAGCTTGGCCGTTGCGGGACAGGGGTTGGATGGCTACACCTTC
CDR3 protein: CASSLAVAGQGLDGYTF
V gene: TRBV5-1
clone size: .
CDR3 length: 17
D gene: TRBD1
J gene: TRBJ1-2

CDR3 DNA: TGTGCCAGCAGCCCCAAAGGCCGGGGTGCAAGAGAGACCCAGTACTTC
CDR3 protein: CASSPKGRGARETQYF
V gene: TRBV11-1
clone size: .
CDR3 length: 16
D gene: .
J gene: TRBJ2-5

CDR3 DNA: TGTGCCAGTAGTGGTGGGGGACTAGCGGGAGTATACAATGAGCAGTTCTTC
CDR3 protein: CASSGGGLAGVYNEQFF
V gene: TRBV19
clone size: .
CDR3 length: 17
D gene: TRBD2
J gene: TRBJ2-1

CDR3 DNA: TGTGCCAGCGGGGGGGACTATCTGGATGAGCAGTTCTTC
CDR3 protein: CASGGDYLDEQFF
V gene: TRBV6-1
clone size: .
CDR3 length: 13
D gene: TRBD2
J gene: TRBJ2-1

CDR3 DNA: TGTGCCAGTACCTCCGGGACTAGCGGGAGGTTGTATGAGCAGTTCTTC
CDR3 protein: CASTSGTSGRLYEQFF
V gene: TRBV19
clone size: once
CDR3 length: 16
D gene: TRBD2
J gene: TRBJ2-1

CDR3 DNA: TGCGCCAGCAGCTTGACTGTGAGCTCTGGGGCCAACGTCCTGACTTTC
CDR3 protein: CASSLTVSSGANVLTF
V gene: TRBV5-1
clone size: .
CDR3 length: 16
D gene: .
J gene: TRBJ2-6

CDR3 DNA: TGTGCCAGCAGCCCCCTCGGTAGCAATCAGCCCCAGCATTTT
CDR3 protein: CASSPLGSNQPQHF
V gene: TRBV14
clone size: few
CDR3 length: 14
D gene: .
J gene: TRBJ1-5

CDR3 DNA: TGCGCCAGCAGCCAAGAAGGGGTTAACTATGGCTACACCTTC
CDR3 protein: CASSQEGVNYGYTF
V gene: TRBV4-3
clone size: .
CDR3 length: 14
D gene: .
J gene: TRBJ1-2

CDR3 DNA: TGTGCCAGCAGTTATGGCGGGAGCCGCTCAGATACGCAGTATTTT
CDR3 protein: CASSYGGSRSDTQYF
V gene: TRBV28
clone size: .
CDR3 length: 15
D gene: TRBD2
J gene: TRBJ2-3

CDR3 DNA: TGTGCCAGCAGTTTTCGGGTGGCGCAGCAGTTCTTC
CDR3 protein: CASSFRVAQQFF
V gene: TRBV28
clone size: .
CDR3 length: 12
D gene: .
J gene: TRBJ2-1

CDR3 DNA: TGTGCCAGTAGTATCGGGCAGGGGCCCGCCGAGCAGTACTTC
CDR3 protein: CASSIGQGPAEQYF
V gene: TRBV19
clone size: once
CDR3 length: 14
D gene: .
J gene: TRBJ2-7

CDR3 DNA: TGCGCCAGCAGCTTGGGGGAGCGGGATAGAGACGAGCAGTACTTC
CDR3 protein: CASSLGERDRDEQYF
V gene: TRBV5-1
clone size: .
CDR3 length: 15
D gene: TRBD2
J gene: TRBJ2-7

CDR3 DNA: TGCGCCAGCCTCCGGGATCCCACAATGAACACTGAAGCTTTCTTT
CDR3 protein: CASLRDPTMNTEAFF
V gene: TRBV5-1
clone size: .
CDR3 length: 15
D gene: .
J gene: TRBJ1-1

CDR3 DNA: TGTGCCAGCAGCTTGTCGGGACAGATTTTGAACACCGGGGAGCTGTTTTTT
CDR3 protein: CASSLSGQILNTGELFF
V gene: TRBV5-4
clone size: .
CDR3 length: 17
D gene: TRBD1
J gene: TRBJ2-2

CDR3 DNA: TGTGCCAGCAGCGTTCCGGGAGAGGGAAACACCATATATTTT
CDR3 protein: CASSVPGEGNTIYF
V gene: TRBV9
clone size: .
CDR3 length: 14
D gene: .
J gene: TRBJ1-3